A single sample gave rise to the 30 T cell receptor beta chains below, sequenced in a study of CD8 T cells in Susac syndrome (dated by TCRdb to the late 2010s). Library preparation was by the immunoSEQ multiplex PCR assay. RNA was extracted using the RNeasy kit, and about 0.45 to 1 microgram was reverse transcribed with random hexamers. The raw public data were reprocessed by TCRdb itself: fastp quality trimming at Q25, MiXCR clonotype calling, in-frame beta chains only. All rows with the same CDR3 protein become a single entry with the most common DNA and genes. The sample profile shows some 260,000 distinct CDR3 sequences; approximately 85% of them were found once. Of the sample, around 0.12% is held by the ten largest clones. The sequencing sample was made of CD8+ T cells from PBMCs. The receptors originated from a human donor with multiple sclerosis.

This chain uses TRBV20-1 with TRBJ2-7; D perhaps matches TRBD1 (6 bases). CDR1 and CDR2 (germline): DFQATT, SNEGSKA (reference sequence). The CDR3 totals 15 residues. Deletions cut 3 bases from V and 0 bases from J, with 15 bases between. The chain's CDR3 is CSASAIGQSSYEQYF. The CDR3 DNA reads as TGCAGTGCTAGCGCGATAGGACAGAGCTCCTACGAGCAGTACTTC.

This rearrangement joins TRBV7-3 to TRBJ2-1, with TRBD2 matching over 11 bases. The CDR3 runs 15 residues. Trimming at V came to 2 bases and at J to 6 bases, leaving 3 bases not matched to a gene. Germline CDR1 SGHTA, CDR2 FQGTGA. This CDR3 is CASSLVLAGANEQFF. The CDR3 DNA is TGTGCCAGCAGCTTAGTACTAGCGGGAGCCAATGAGCAGTTCTTC.

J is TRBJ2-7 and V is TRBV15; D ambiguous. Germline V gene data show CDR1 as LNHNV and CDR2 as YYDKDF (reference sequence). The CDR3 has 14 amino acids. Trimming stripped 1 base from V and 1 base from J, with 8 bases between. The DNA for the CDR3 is TGTGCCACCAGCAGAGGCCCAGCTTCCTACGAGCAGTACTTC. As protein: CATSRGPASYEQYF.

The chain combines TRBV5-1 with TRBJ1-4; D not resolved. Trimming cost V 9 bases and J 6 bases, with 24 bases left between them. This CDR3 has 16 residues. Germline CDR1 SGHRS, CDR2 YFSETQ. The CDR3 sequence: CATRKFRGGVYEKLFF. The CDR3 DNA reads TGCGCCACCAGGAAATTCCGGGGTGGAGTGTATGAAAAACTGTTTTTT.

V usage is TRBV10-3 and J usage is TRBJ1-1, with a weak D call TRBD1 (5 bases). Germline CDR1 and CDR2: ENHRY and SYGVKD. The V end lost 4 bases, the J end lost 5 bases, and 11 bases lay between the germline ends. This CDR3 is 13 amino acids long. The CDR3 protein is CAISGRGGTEAFF. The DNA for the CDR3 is TGTGCCATCAGTGGACGGGGGGGGACTGAAGCTTTCTTT.

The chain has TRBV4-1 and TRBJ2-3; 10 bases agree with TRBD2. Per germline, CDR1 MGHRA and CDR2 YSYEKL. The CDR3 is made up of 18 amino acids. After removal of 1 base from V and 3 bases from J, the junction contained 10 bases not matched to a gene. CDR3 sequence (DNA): TGCGCCAGCAGCCAAGCGGGGAGGGCTAGCGGGAGTACAGATACGCAGTATTTT. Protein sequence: CASSQAGRASGSTDTQYF.

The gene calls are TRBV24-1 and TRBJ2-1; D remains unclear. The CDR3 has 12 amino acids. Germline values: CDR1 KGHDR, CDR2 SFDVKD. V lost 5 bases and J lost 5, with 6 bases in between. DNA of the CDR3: TGTGCCACCAGTGTCAAAGACAATGAGCAGTTCTTC. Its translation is CATSVKDNEQFF.

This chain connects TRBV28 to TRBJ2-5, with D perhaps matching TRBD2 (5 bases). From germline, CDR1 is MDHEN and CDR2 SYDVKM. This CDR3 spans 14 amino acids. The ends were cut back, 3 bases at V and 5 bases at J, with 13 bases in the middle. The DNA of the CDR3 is TGTGCCAGCAGTTTCGTCGGGGTGGCGGAGACCCAGTACTTC. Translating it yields CASSFVGVAETQYF.

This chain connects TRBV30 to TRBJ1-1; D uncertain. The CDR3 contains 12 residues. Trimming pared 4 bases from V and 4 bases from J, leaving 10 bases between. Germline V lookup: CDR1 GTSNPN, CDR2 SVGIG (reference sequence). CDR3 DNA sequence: TGTGCCTGGATTCAACGGGGCACTGAAGCTTTCTTT. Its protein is CAWIQRGTEAFF.

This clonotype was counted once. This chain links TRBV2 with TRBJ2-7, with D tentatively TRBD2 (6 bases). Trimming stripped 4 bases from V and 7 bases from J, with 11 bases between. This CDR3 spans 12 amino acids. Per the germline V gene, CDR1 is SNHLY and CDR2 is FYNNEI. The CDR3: CASSVLRGEQYF. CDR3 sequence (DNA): TGTGCCAGCAGTGTCCTCCGGGGGGAGCAGTACTTC.

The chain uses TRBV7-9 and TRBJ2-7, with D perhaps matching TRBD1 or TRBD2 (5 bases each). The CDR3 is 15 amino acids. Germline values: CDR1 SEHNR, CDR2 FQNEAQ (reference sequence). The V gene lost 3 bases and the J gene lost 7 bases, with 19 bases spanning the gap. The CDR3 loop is CASSFHSGPVGEQYF. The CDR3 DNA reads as TGTGCCAGCAGCTTCCACTCGGGACCTGTGGGGGAGCAGTACTTC.

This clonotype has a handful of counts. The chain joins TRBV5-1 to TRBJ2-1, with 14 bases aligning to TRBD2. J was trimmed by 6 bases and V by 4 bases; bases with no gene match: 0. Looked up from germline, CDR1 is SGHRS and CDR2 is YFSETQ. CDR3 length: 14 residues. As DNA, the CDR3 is TGCGCCAGCAGCGGACTAGCGGGAGGCAATGAGCAGTTCTTC. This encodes CASSGLAGGNEQFF.

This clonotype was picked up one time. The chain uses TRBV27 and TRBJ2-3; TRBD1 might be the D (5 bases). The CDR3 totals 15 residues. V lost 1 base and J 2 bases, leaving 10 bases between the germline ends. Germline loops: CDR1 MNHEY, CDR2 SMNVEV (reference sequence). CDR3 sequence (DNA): TGTGCCAGCAGTTTATTCGTACAGGACACAGATACGCAGTATTTT. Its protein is CASSLFVQDTDTQYF.

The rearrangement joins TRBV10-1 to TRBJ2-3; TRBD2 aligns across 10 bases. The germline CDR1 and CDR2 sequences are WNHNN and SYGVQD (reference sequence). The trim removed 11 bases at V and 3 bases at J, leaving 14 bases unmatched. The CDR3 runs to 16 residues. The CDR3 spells CAPGASGRIETDTQYF. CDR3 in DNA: TGCGCCCCAGGTGCTAGCGGGAGAATTGAGACAGATACGCAGTATTTT.

CDR3 coding DNA: TGCGCCAGCAGCCAAGTTGACAGCCAAGCCAAAAACATTCAGTACTTC. Encoded protein: CASSQVDSQAKNIQYF. The chain has TRBV4-1 and TRBJ2-4, with TRBD1 as a possible D gene (5 bases). Trimming took 1 base from V and 0 from J, leaving 10 bases between them. The CDR3 has 16 amino acids. CDR1 MGHRA and CDR2 YSYEKL come from the germline V gene.

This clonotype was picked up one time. Here the CDR3 reads CSASARQGYEQYF. In DNA form, the CDR3 reads TGCAGTGCTAGCGCCCGACAGGGGTACGAGCAGTACTTC. The V call is TRBV20-1, the J call TRBJ2-7, with 8 bases aligning to TRBD1. Germline CDR1 and CDR2: DFQATT and SNEGSKA (reference sequence). There are 13 residues in the CDR3. J lost 4 bases, V lost 3 bases, and 5 bases had no gene match.

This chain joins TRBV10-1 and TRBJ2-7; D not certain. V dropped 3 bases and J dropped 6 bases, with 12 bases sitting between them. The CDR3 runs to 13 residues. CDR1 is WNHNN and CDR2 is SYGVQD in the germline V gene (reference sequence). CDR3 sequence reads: CASSELMGSEQYF. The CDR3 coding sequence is TGCGCCAGCAGTGAATTAATGGGTTCCGAGCAGTACTTC.

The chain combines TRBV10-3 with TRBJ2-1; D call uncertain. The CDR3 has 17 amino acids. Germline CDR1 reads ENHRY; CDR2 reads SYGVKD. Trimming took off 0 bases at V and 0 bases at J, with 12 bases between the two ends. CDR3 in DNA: TGTGCCATCAGTGAGTCCGGCAGCCTTAGCTCCTACAATGAGCAGTTCTTC. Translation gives CAISESGSLSSYNEQFF.

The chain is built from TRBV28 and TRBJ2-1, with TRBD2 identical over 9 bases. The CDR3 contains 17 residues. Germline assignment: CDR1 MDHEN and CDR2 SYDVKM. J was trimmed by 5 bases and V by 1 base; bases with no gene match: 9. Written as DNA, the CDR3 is TGTGCCAGCAGTTTATCAATAGCGGGAGAGTCCGACAATGAGCAGTTCTTC. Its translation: CASSLSIAGESDNEQFF.

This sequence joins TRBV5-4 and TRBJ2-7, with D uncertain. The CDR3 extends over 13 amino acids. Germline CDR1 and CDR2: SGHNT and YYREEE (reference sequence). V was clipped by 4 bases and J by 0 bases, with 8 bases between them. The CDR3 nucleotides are TGTGCCAGCAGCGGCCAAGCCTCCTACGAGCAGTACTTC. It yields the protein CASSGQASYEQYF. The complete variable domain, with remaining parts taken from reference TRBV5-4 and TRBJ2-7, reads ETGVTQSPTHLIKTRGQQVTLRCSSQSGHNTVSWYQQALGQGPQFIFQYYREEENGRGNFPPRFSGLQFPNYSSELNVNALELDDSALYLCASSGQASYEQYFGPGTRLTVT.

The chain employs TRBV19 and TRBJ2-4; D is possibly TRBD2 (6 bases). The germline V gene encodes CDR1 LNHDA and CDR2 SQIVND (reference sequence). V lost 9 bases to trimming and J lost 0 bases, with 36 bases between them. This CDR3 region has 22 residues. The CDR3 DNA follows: TGTGCCAGCCAAAGCACCGGTGGGACTCAATTCCCCGCCTTTCTAGCCAAAAACATTCAGTACTTC. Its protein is CASQSTGGTQFPAFLAKNIQYF.

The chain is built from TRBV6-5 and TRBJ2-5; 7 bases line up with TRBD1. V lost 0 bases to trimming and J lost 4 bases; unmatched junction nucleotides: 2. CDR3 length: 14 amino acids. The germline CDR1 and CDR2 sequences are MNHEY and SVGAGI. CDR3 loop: CASSYSTGAETQYF. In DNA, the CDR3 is TGTGCCAGCAGTTACTCCACAGGGGCAGAGACCCAGTACTTC.

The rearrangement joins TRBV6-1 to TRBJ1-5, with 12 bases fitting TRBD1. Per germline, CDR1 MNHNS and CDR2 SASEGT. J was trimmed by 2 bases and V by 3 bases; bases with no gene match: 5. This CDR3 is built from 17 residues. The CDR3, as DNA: TGTGCCAGCAGTGATGGGACAGGGGGCTACGGCAATCAGCCCCAGCATTTT. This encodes CASSDGTGGYGNQPQHF.

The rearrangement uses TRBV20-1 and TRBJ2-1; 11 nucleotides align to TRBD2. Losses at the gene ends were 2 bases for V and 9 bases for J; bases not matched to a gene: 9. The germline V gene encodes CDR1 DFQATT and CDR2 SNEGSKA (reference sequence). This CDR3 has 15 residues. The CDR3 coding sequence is TGCAGTGCTAGAAGACTAGCGGGAATCAAGGGTGAGCAGTTCTTC. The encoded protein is CSARRLAGIKGEQFF.

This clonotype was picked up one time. CDR3 sequence reads: CASSLGRREQYF. The CDR3 DNA sequence: TGTGCCAGCAGCCTCGGGAGGCGCGAGCAGTACTTC. J is TRBJ2-7 and V is TRBV11-2, with 7 positions matching TRBD2. CDR3 length equals 12 residues. V shed 5 bases, J shed 6 bases, and the junction held 4 bases outside the gene matches. The germline gives CDR1 SGHAT, CDR2 FQNNGV.

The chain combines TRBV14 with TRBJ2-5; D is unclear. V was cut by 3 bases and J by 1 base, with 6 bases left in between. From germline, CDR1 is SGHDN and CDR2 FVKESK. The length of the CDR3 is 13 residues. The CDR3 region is CASSQFAQETQYF. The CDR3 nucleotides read TGTGCCAGCAGCCAGTTCGCCCAAGAGACCCAGTACTTC.

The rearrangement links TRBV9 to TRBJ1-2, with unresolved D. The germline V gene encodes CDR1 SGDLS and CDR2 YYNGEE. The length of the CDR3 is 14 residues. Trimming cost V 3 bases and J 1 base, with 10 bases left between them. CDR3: CASSADPLNYGYTF. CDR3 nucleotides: TGTGCCAGCAGCGCGGACCCCCTTAACTATGGCTACACCTTC.

This chain's CDR3 is CASSFGTSGTQYF. The CDR3 DNA is TGTGCCAGCAGCTTCGGGACTAGCGGGACCCAGTACTTC. J is TRBJ2-5 and V is TRBV5-6, with 11 bases matching TRBD2. V shed 2 bases and J 7 bases; nucleotides not matched to a gene: 1. The CDR3 spans 13 residues. The V gene's germline CDR1 is SGHDT and CDR2 YYEEEE.

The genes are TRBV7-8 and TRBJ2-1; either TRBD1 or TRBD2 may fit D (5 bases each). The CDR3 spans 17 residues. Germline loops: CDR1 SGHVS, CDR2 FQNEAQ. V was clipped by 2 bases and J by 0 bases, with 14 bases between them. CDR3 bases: TGTGCCAGCAGCTTATTGGGACCTGGGAGCTCCTACAATGAGCAGTTCTTC. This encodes CASSLLGPGSSYNEQFF.

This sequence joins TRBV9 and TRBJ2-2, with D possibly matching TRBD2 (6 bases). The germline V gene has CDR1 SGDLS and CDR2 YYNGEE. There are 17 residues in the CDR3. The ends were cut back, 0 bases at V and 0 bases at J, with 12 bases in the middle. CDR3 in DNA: TGTGCCAGCAGCGTAGTGAGGGAGCGGGCGAACACCGGGGAGCTGTTTTTT. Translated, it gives CASSVVRERANTGELFF.